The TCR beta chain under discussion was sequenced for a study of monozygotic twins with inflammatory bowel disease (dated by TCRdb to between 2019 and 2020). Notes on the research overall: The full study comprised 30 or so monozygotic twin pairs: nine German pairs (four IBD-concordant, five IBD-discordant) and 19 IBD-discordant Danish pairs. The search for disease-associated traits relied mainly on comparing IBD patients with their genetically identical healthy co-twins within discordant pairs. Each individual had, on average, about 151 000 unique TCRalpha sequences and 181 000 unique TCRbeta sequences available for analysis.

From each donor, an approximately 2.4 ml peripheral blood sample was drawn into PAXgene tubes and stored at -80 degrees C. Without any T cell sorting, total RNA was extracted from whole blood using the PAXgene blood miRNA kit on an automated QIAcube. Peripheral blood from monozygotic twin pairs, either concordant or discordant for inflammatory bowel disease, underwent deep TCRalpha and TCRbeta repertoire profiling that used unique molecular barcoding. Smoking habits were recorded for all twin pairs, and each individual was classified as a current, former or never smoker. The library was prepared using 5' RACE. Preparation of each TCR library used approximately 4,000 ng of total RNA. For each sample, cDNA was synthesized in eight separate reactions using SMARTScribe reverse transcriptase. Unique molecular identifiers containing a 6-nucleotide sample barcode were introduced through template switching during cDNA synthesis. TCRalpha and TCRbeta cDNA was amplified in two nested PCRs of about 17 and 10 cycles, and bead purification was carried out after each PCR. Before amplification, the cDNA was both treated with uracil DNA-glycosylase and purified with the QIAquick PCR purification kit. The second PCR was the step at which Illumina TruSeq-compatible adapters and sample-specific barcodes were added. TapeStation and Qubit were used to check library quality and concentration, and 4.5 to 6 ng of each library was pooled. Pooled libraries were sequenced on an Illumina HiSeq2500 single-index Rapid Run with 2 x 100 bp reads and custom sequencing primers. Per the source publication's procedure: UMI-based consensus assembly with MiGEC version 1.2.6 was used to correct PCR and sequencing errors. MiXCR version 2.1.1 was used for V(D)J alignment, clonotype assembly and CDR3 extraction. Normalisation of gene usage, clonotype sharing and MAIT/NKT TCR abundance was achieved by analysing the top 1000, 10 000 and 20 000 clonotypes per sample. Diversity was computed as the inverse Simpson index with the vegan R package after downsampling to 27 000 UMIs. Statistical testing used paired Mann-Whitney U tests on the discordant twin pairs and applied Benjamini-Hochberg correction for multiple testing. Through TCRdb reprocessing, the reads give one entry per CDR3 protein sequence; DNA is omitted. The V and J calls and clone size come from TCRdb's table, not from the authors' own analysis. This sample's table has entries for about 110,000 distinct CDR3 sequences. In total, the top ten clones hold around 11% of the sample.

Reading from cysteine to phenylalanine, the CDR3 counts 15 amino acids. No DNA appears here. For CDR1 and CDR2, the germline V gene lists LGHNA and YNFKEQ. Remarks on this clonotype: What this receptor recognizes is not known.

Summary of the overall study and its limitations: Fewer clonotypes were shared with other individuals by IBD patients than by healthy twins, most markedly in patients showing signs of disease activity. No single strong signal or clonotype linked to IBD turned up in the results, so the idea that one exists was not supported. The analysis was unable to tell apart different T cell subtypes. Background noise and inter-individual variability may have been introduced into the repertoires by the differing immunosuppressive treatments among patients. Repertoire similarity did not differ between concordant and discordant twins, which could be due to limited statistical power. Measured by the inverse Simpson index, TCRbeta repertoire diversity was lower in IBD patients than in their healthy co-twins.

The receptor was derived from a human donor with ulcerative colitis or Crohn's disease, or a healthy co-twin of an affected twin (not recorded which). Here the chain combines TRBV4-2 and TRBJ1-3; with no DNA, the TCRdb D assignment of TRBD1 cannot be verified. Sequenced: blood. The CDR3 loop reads CASSQDRGPMNTIYF.